The T cell receptor beta chain described here comes from a study of shared clonotypes between healthy human individuals. Study-wide findings and caveats: Generally, naive subsets came out with larger estimated richness than memory subsets.

Naive CD8 populations comprised CD45RO-negative cells positively selected for CCR7, excluding terminally differentiated effector memory CD45RA+ cells. CDR1 SEHNR and CDR2 FQNEAQ come from the germline V gene (reference sequence). The V and J ends lost 6 bases and 4 bases, in that order; junction bases with no gene match: 6. The CDR3 runs to 15 residues. Generated by immunoSEQ multiplex PCR, the TCRdb table keeps only in-frame clones and is missing some. The sample records around 550,000 clones, 85% to 95% being singletons. The sample holds one count of this clone. The antigen remains undetermined. The chain carries TRBV7-9 and TRBJ2-5, with TRBD2 matching over 12 bases. The sequence was obtained from a woman under 40 in good health. Source material: naive CD8+ T cells sorted from blood. CDR3 bases: TGTGCCAGCAGGACTAGCGGGAGAGATCGAGAGACCCAGTACTTC. Encoded protein: CASRTSGRDRETQYF.